These T cell receptor beta chains were read from a single sample in a study of PD-L1 blockade in urothelial cancer. The repertoire was sequenced with immunoSEQ multiplex PCR; TCRdb's copy has only in-frame clones and lacks some. This table holds about 82,000 clones, approximately 90% found once. Sequencing was performed on PBMCs, taken around atezolizumab (anti-PD-L1) treatment. The receptors shown here come from a woman between 65 and 79 years old with urothelial cancer. Each CDR3 is given with its conserved first and last residue. Each record gives: clone size, D gene, V gene, J gene, CDR3 protein, CDR3 DNA. D genes are given only for firm matches. Size values are once, few and many counts, or a class for expanded clones, and some rows have none.

abundance: -
d_gene: -
v_gene: TRBV5-5
j_gene: TRBJ1-3
CDR3aa: CASSWISAAGSGNTIYF
CDR3nt: TGTGCCAGCAGCTGGATTTCAGCGGCGGGCTCTGGAAACACCATATATTTT

abundance: -
d_gene: -
v_gene: TRBV20-1
j_gene: TRBJ2-3
CDR3aa: CSAARQNTQYF
CDR3nt: TGCAGTGCCGCCCGCCAGAATACGCAGTATTTT

abundance: -
d_gene: -
v_gene: TRBV2
j_gene: TRBJ1-5
CDR3aa: CASSDGGAIQPQHF
CDR3nt: TGTGCCAGCAGTGATGGCGGGGCGATTCAGCCCCAGCATTTT

abundance: -
d_gene: -
v_gene: TRBV9
j_gene: TRBJ2-5
CDR3aa: CASSVGLNRPQETQYF
CDR3nt: TGTGCCAGCAGCGTAGGACTCAACAGGCCGCAAGAGACCCAGTACTTC

abundance: -
d_gene: TRBD1
v_gene: TRBV6-1
j_gene: TRBJ2-1
CDR3aa: CASKRGQVNNEQFF
CDR3nt: TGTGCCAGCAAACGGGGACAGGTGAACAATGAGCAGTTCTTC

abundance: -
d_gene: TRBD1
v_gene: TRBV5-6
j_gene: TRBJ1-1
CDR3aa: CASKQGASPEAFF
CDR3nt: TGTGCCAGCAAGCAGGGGGCCAGCCCTGAAGCTTTCTTT

abundance: -
d_gene: TRBD2
v_gene: TRBV7-2
j_gene: TRBJ2-1
CDR3aa: CASSLQSGGPPYNEQFF
CDR3nt: TGTGCCAGCAGCTTACAGTCGGGGGGGCCCCCCTACAATGAGCAGTTCTTC

abundance: -
d_gene: TRBD2
v_gene: TRBV9
j_gene: TRBJ2-3
CDR3aa: CASSLGTSDFTDTQYF
CDR3nt: TGTGCCAGCAGCCTCGGGACTAGCGACTTCACAGATACGCAGTATTTT

abundance: -
d_gene: TRBD2
v_gene: TRBV27
j_gene: TRBJ2-7
CDR3aa: CASSSRRDYKDYEQYF
CDR3nt: TGTGCCAGCAGTTCACGAAGGGACTACAAGGACTACGAGCAGTACTTC

abundance: once
d_gene: TRBD2
v_gene: TRBV19
j_gene: TRBJ2-1
CDR3aa: CASSSIGAGGNEQFF
CDR3nt: TGTGCCAGTAGTAGCATAGGAGCGGGAGGCAATGAGCAGTTCTTC

abundance: few
d_gene: -
v_gene: TRBV30
j_gene: TRBJ2-3
CDR3aa: CASTISAGLTDTQYF
CDR3nt: TGTGCCTCCACAATCTCGGCGGGGCTCACAGATACGCAGTATTTT

abundance: -
d_gene: TRBD1
v_gene: TRBV9
j_gene: TRBJ2-7
CDR3aa: CASSVGRGLGTGTYRQYF
CDR3nt: TGTGCCAGCAGCGTAGGGCGCGGCCTCGGGACAGGGACGTACAGGCAGTACTTC

abundance: -
d_gene: TRBD2
v_gene: TRBV10-3
j_gene: TRBJ2-7
CDR3aa: CAISDSGGGSYEQYF
CDR3nt: TGTGCCATCAGTGATTCGGGCGGGGGCTCCTACGAGCAGTACTTC

abundance: -
d_gene: -
v_gene: TRBV4-1
j_gene: TRBJ2-1
CDR3aa: CASSQDTELINEQFF
CDR3nt: TGCGCCAGCAGCCAAGATACTGAGTTGATAAATGAGCAGTTCTTC

abundance: -
d_gene: -
v_gene: TRBV7-9
j_gene: TRBJ1-2
CDR3aa: CASSLKLVGANGYTF
CDR3nt: TGTGCCAGCAGCTTAAAGCTTGTGGGGGCAAATGGCTACACCTTC

abundance: -
d_gene: -
v_gene: TRBV28
j_gene: TRBJ1-2
CDR3aa: CASSLGGATNYGYTF
CDR3nt: TGTGCCAGCAGTTTGGGAGGGGCTACTAACTATGGCTACACCTTC

abundance: -
d_gene: TRBD2
v_gene: TRBV7-9
j_gene: TRBJ2-7
CDR3aa: CASISRGEGSSYEQYF
CDR3nt: TGTGCCAGCATCTCCCGGGGGGAAGGGAGCTCCTACGAGCAGTACTTC

abundance: -
d_gene: TRBD2
v_gene: TRBV2
j_gene: TRBJ2-7
CDR3aa: CASTQGLAAYEQYF
CDR3nt: TGTGCCAGCACACAGGGACTAGCCGCATACGAGCAGTACTTC

abundance: -
d_gene: TRBD2
v_gene: TRBV29-1
j_gene: TRBJ2-3
CDR3aa: CSAGLAGEYTDTQYF
CDR3nt: TGCAGCGCTGGACTAGCGGGAGAGTACACAGATACGCAGTATTTT

abundance: once
d_gene: -
v_gene: TRBV6-6
j_gene: TRBJ2-6
CDR3aa: CASSLDMSGANVLTF
CDR3nt: TGTGCCAGCAGTCTCGACATGTCTGGGGCCAACGTCCTGACTTTC

abundance: -
d_gene: TRBD2
v_gene: TRBV19
j_gene: TRBJ2-1
CDR3aa: CASSMFLWTSGNEQFF
CDR3nt: TGTGCCAGTAGTATGTTTCTTTGGACTAGCGGCAATGAGCAGTTCTTC

abundance: -
d_gene: -
v_gene: TRBV18
j_gene: TRBJ1-2
CDR3aa: CASSPTGLNGYTF
CDR3nt: TGTGCCAGCTCACCTACAGGGTTGAATGGCTACACCTTC

abundance: -
d_gene: TRBD2
v_gene: TRBV5-8
j_gene: TRBJ2-5
CDR3aa: CASSLWGTSGSETQYF
CDR3nt: TGTGCCAGCAGCTTGTGGGGGACTAGTGGCTCGGAGACCCAGTACTTC

abundance: once
d_gene: TRBD2
v_gene: TRBV28
j_gene: TRBJ2-3
CDR3aa: CASSLGLAGIGGRTDTQYF
CDR3nt: TGTGCCAGCAGTTTAGGTCTAGCGGGAATTGGTGGGCGCACAGATACGCAGTATTTT

abundance: -
d_gene: TRBD1
v_gene: TRBV19
j_gene: TRBJ2-5
CDR3aa: CASTDRGRETQYF
CDR3nt: TGTGCCAGTACCGACAGGGGGCGAGAGACCCAGTACTTC

abundance: -
d_gene: -
v_gene: TRBV5-1
j_gene: TRBJ2-1
CDR3aa: CASSLELVSINEQFF
CDR3nt: TGCGCCAGCAGCTTGGAACTAGTCTCAATCAATGAGCAGTTCTTC

abundance: -
d_gene: -
v_gene: TRBV19
j_gene: TRBJ1-4
CDR3aa: CASSVTGGDDEKLFF
CDR3nt: TGTGCCAGTAGTGTCACGGGGGGCGACGATGAAAAACTGTTTTTT

abundance: -
d_gene: -
v_gene: TRBV4-1
j_gene: TRBJ2-1
CDR3aa: CASSPLPSTSSYNEQFF
CDR3nt: TGCGCCAGCAGTCCTTTACCGAGCACTAGCTCATACAATGAGCAGTTCTTC

abundance: -
d_gene: TRBD1
v_gene: TRBV19
j_gene: TRBJ2-1
CDR3aa: CASSYGTGSGNGQFF
CDR3nt: TGTGCCAGTAGTTACGGGACAGGGTCAGGGAATGGGCAGTTCTTC

abundance: -
d_gene: TRBD1
v_gene: TRBV27
j_gene: TRBJ1-2
CDR3aa: CASSTTGLGYGYTF
CDR3nt: TGTGCCAGCAGCACGACAGGGCTGGGGTATGGCTACACCTTC

abundance: -
d_gene: TRBD1
v_gene: TRBV2
j_gene: TRBJ2-4
CDR3aa: CAGSGTGRGDIQYF
CDR3nt: TGTGCCGGGTCCGGGACAGGGCGTGGGGACATTCAGTACTTC

abundance: -
d_gene: -
v_gene: TRBV6-1
j_gene: TRBJ2-3
CDR3aa: CASSEYGSLFTDTQYF
CDR3nt: TGTGCCAGCAGTGAATACGGGAGTCTGTTCACAGATACGCAGTATTTT

abundance: -
d_gene: -
v_gene: TRBV25-1
j_gene: TRBJ1-4
CDR3aa: CASSEFREEEKLFF
CDR3nt: TGTGCCAGCAGTGAATTTAGGGAGGAGGAAAAACTGTTTTTT

abundance: -
d_gene: -
v_gene: TRBV13
j_gene: TRBJ2-2
CDR3aa: CASSLVLTGELFF
CDR3nt: TGTGCCAGCAGCTTAGTCCTCACCGGGGAGCTGTTTTTT

abundance: -
d_gene: -
v_gene: TRBV7-7
j_gene: TRBJ1-2
CDR3aa: CASSLGPGYGYTF
CDR3nt: TGTGCCAGCAGCTTAGGACCGGGGTATGGCTACACCTTC

abundance: -
d_gene: TRBD1
v_gene: TRBV7-8
j_gene: TRBJ1-1
CDR3aa: CASSPQPRGGAGSDTEAFF
CDR3nt: TGTGCCAGCAGCCCTCAACCCCGAGGGGGCGCGGGATCGGACACTGAAGCTTTCTTT

abundance: -
d_gene: -
v_gene: TRBV29-1
j_gene: TRBJ1-6
CDR3aa: CSVGSSYNSPLHF
CDR3nt: TGCAGCGTTGGCAGCTCCTATAATTCACCCCTCCACTTT

abundance: -
d_gene: TRBD2
v_gene: TRBV5-3
j_gene: TRBJ2-7
CDR3aa: CARSFGASGNTFYYEQYF
CDR3nt: TGTGCCAGAAGCTTCGGCGCTAGCGGGAACACGTTCTACTACGAGCAGTACTTC

abundance: once
d_gene: -
v_gene: TRBV5-6
j_gene: TRBJ2-7
CDR3aa: CASRGTAGGEQYF
CDR3nt: TGTGCCAGCAGGGGGACTGCCGGGGGCGAGCAGTACTTC

abundance: -
d_gene: TRBD2
v_gene: TRBV2
j_gene: TRBJ2-3
CDR3aa: CASSRTSGSDTQYF
CDR3nt: TGTGCCAGCAGTAGGACTAGCGGGAGTGATACGCAGTATTTT

abundance: -
d_gene: -
v_gene: TRBV10-1
j_gene: TRBJ2-3
CDR3aa: CASSESGGSTDTQYF
CDR3nt: TGCGCCAGCAGTGAGTCCGGAGGCAGCACAGATACGCAGTATTTT

abundance: -
d_gene: -
v_gene: TRBV19
j_gene: TRBJ1-5
CDR3aa: CASSDDRNSNQPQHF
CDR3nt: TGTGCCAGTAGTGACGACAGAAATAGCAATCAGCCCCAGCATTTT

abundance: -
d_gene: -
v_gene: TRBV28
j_gene: TRBJ2-7
CDR3aa: CASSPRQVESNYF
CDR3nt: TGTGCCAGCAGTCCGCGACAGGTCGAGTCAAACTACTTC

abundance: once
d_gene: -
v_gene: TRBV29-1
j_gene: TRBJ2-7
CDR3aa: CSVAGHRGGAVNEQYF
CDR3nt: TGCAGCGTTGCGGGTCATAGGGGGGGGGCGGTAAACGAGCAGTACTTC

abundance: once
d_gene: TRBD1
v_gene: TRBV30
j_gene: TRBJ2-3
CDR3aa: CAWSLSSGQSTDTQYF
CDR3nt: TGTGCCTGGAGTCTATCGTCGGGACAGAGCACAGATACGCAGTATTTT

abundance: -
d_gene: -
v_gene: TRBV9
j_gene: TRBJ2-7
CDR3aa: CASSVGSQGLTYEQYF
CDR3nt: TGTGCCAGCAGCGTAGGTTCTCAGGGACTGACCTACGAGCAGTACTTC

abundance: -
d_gene: TRBD1
v_gene: TRBV6-5
j_gene: TRBJ2-3
CDR3aa: CASSYQGASTDTQYF
CDR3nt: TGTGCCAGCAGTTACCAGGGGGCTAGCACAGATACGCAGTATTTT